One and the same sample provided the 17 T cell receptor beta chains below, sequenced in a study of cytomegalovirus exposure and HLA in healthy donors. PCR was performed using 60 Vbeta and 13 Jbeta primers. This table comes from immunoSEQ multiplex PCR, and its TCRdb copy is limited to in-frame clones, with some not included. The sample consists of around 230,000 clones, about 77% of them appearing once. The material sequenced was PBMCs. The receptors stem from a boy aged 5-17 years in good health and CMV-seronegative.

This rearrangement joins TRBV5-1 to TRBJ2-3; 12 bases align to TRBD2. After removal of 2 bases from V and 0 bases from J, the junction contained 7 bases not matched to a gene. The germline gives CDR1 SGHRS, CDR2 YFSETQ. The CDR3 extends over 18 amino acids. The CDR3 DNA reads TGCGCCAGCAGCTTTTCCAACGGACTAGCGGGAAGCACAGATACGCAGTATTTT. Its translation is CASSFSNGLAGSTDTQYF.

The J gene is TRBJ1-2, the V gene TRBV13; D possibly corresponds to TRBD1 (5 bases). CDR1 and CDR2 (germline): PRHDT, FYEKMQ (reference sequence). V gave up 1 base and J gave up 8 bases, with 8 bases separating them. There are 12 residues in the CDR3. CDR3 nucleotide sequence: TGTGCCAGCAGCTTAGCTAGGGGAGGCTACACCTTC. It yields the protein CASSLARGGYTF.

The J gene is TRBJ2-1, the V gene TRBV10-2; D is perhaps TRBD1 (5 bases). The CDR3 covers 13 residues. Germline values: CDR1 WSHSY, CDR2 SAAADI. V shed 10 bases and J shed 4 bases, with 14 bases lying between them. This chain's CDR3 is CATRKKGYNEQFF. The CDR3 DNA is TGCGCCACCAGAAAAAAGGGGTACAATGAGCAGTTCTTC.

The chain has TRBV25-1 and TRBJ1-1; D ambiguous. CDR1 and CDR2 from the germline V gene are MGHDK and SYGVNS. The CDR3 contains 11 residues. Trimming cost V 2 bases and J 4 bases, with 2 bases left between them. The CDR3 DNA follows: TGTGCCAGCAGTGAACTCACTGAAGCTTTCTTT. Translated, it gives CASSELTEAFF.

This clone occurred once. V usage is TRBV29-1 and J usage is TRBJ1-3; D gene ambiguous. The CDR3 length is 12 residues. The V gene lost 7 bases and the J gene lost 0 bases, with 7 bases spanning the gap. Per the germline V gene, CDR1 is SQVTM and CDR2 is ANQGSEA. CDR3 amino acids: CSAGSSGNTIYF. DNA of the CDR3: TGCAGCGCCGGGAGCTCTGGAAACACCATATATTTT.

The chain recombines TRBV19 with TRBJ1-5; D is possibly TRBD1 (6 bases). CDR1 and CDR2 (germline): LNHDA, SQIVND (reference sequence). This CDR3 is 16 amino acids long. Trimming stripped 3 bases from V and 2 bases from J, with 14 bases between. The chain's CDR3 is CASSIPKTGGNQPQHF. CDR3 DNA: TGTGCCAGTAGTATTCCCAAGACAGGCGGCAATCAGCCCCAGCATTTT.

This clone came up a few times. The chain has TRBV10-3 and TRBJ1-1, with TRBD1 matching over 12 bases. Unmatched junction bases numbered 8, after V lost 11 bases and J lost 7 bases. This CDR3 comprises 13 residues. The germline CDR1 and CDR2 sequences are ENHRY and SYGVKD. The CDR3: CASRDRGQGEAFF. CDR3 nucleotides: TGTGCCTCAAGGGACAGGGGGCAGGGTGAAGCTTTCTTT.

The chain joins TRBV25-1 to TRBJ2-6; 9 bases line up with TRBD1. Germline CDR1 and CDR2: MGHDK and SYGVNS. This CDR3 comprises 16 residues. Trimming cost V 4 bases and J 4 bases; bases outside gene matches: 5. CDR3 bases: TGTGCCAGCAGTGGGGGACAGGGTACCGGGGCCAACGTCCTGACTTTC. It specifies CASSGGQGTGANVLTF.

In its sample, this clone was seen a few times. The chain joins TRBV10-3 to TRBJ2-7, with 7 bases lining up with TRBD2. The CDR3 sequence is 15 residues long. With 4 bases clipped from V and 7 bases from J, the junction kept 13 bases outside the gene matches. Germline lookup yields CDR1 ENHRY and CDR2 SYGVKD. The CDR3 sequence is CAISGTGLPGEEQYF. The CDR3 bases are TGTGCCATCAGTGGGACGGGACTACCTGGGGAGGAGCAGTACTTC.

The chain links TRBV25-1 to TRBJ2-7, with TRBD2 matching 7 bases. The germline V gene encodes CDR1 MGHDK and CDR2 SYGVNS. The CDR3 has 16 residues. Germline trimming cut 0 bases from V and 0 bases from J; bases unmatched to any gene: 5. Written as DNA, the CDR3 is TGTGCCAGCAGTGAATATTTGGTAGCGGGCTCCTACGAGCAGTACTTC. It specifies CASSEYLVAGSYEQYF.

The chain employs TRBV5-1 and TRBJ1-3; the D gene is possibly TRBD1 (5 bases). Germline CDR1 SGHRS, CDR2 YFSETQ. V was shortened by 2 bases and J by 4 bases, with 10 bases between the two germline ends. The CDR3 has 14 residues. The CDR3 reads CASSLDPGGNTIYF. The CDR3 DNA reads TGCGCCAGCAGCTTAGACCCAGGGGGAAACACCATATATTTT.

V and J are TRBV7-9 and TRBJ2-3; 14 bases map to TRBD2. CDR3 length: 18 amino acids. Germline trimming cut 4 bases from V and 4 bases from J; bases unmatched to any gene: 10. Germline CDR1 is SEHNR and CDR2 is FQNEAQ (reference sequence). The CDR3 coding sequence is TGTGCCAGCAGCTCCGTTCGACTAGCGGGGGGGCACGCAGATACGCAGTATTTT. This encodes CASSSVRLAGGHADTQYF.

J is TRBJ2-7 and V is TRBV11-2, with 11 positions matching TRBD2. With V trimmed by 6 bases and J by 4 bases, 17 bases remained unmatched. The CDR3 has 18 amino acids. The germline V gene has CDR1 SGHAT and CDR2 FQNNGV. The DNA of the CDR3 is TGTGCCAGCAGGGGATTTAGCGGGAGGGCCTTAACTTCTTACGAGCAGTACTTC. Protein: CASRGFSGRALTSYEQYF.

CDR3 sequence: CASLSGGRENTEAFF. The CDR3 coding sequence is TGTGCCAGCCTAAGCGGGGGCAGGGAGAACACTGAAGCTTTCTTT. The V gene is TRBV18, the J gene TRBJ1-1, with D tentatively TRBD1 (6 bases). The germline V and J ends were trimmed by 8 bases and 1 base, with 17 bases remaining between them. The CDR3 runs to 15 residues. Germline V gene lookup returns CDR1 KGHSH and CDR2 LQKENI. Combining the CDR3 with reference TRBV18 and TRBJ1-1 gives the whole variable domain NAGVMQNPRHLVRRRGQEARLRCSPMKGHSHVYWYRQLPEEGLKFMVYLQKENIIDESGMPKERFSAEFPKEGPSILRIQQVVRGDSAAYFCASLSGGRENTEAFFGQGTRLTVV.

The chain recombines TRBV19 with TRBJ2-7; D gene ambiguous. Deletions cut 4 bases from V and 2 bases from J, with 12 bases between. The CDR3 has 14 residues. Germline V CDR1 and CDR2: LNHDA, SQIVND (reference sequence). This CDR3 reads CASSNLVNAYEQYF. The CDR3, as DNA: TGTGCCAGTAGTAATTTAGTTAACGCCTACGAGCAGTACTTC.

The CDR3 DNA is TGTGCCACCGACGACAGGATTAATTCACCCCTCCACTTT. Translation: CATDDRINSPLHF. The gene calls are TRBV6-1 and TRBJ1-6, with a possible D match to TRBD1 (6 bases). Germline loops: CDR1 MNHNS, CDR2 SASEGT. This CDR3 contains 13 residues. V was pared by 10 bases and J by 6 bases, with 13 bases between.

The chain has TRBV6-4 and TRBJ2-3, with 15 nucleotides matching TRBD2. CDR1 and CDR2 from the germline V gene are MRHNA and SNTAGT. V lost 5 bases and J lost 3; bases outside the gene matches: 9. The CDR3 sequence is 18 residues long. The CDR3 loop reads CASSPGTSGGLGTDTQYF. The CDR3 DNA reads TGTGCCAGCAGTCCCGGGACTAGCGGGGGGTTGGGTACAGATACGCAGTATTTT.